The 9 T cell receptor beta chains reported below all come from one sample, sequenced in a study of cytotoxic CD8 clonotypes in ibrutinib-treated CLL. Profiling relied on immunoSEQ multiplex PCR, and the TCRdb table lists in-frame clones only, not all of them. The data hold around 200,000 clones, with 79% observed a single time. Sequences were derived from PBMCs, sampled after 12 months of ibrutinib treatment. These receptors were collected from a human donor with chronic lymphocytic leukemia.

This clone was observed a few times. V is TRBV7-2 and J is TRBJ1-2; maybe TRBD1 (6 bases). V was shortened by 4 bases and J by 12 bases, with 12 bases between the two germline ends. Germline assignment: CDR1 SGHTA and CDR2 FQGNSA. The CDR3 consists of 11 residues. This CDR3 is CASSSDRRNTF. In nucleotides, the CDR3 is TGTGCCAGCAGCTCCGACAGGCGGAACACCTTC.

DNA for the CDR3: TGTGCCAGCAGTGAAACGGGTTCCTTCCAGGACGAGCAGTACTTC. Protein sequence: CASSETGSFQDEQYF. The gene calls are TRBV2 and TRBJ2-7, with D unclear. The CDR3 sequence is 15 residues long. Germline V gives CDR1 SNHLY, CDR2 FYNNEI. Trimming removed 2 bases from V and 5 bases from J, with 16 bases in between.

This clone was picked up one time. V gene TRBV9 combines with J gene TRBJ2-3, with 12 bases matching TRBD2. The J segment lost 4 bases and the V segment lost 3 bases, leaving 12 bases of the junction unmatched. Germline V CDR1 and CDR2: SGDLS, YYNGEE. The CDR3 has 18 residues. The CDR3 DNA is TGTGCCAGCAGCGCGGCTAGCGGGGGGGCCGTCGGGGCAGATACGCAGTATTTT. It specifies CASSAASGGAVGADTQYF.

This clone was picked up a small number of times. This sequence joins TRBV4-2 and TRBJ1-2; 9 nucleotides agree with TRBD1. Germline CDR1 LGHNA, CDR2 YNFKEQ. V was clipped by 4 bases and J by 6 bases; unmatched bases: 18. CDR3 length: 18 residues. DNA of the CDR3: TGTGCCAGCAGCCCAGAGCGTGGACAGGGGCTTGTTCGTGATGGCTACACCTTC. This sequence encodes CASSPERGQGLVRDGYTF.

With regard to this clone: Relative to the germline gene, one junction end is altered; a read error may explain this. The chain links TRBV7-6 to TRBJ2-1; TRBD2 agrees at 9 bases. This CDR3 comprises 14 residues. Germline values: CDR1 SGHVS, CDR2 FNYEAQ. The CDR3 bases are TGTGCCAGCAGCTTAGTGCGGGAGGGGGTCTTCGCGGTCTTC. Amino acids: CASSLVREGVFAVF.

The rearrangement uses TRBV6-6 and TRBJ2-7; TRBD1 aligns across 11 bases. Germline loops: CDR1 MNHNY, CDR2 SVGAGI (reference sequence). The ends lost 0 bases at V and 5 bases at J; junction bases unmatched: 3. The CDR3 consists of 15 residues. CDR3 sequence (DNA): TGTGCCAGCAGTTACTCCCGGGACAGGGGGGACGAGCAGTACTTC. It encodes CASSYSRDRGDEQYF.

This chain joins TRBV10-3 and TRBJ1-1; the D is unclear. Trimming shortened V by 10 bases and J by 4 bases, and 13 bases separated the two germline ends. Germline loops: CDR1 ENHRY, CDR2 SYGVKD. The CDR3 loop spans 12 amino acids. The CDR3 DNA reads as TGTGCCACTAAACACCCGATCACTGAAGCTTTCTTT. As protein: CATKHPITEAFF.

About this clone: Sequence at one end of the junction differs from germline and may be a read error. The chain links TRBV7-7 to TRBJ2-1, with D perhaps matching TRBD1 (6 bases). Germline V gene lookup returns CDR1 SSHAT and CDR2 FNYEAQ (reference sequence). The CDR3 contains 15 residues. The CDR3: CASSLGTGRANEQFF. The DNA for the CDR3 is TGTGCTAGCAGCTTAGGCACAGGGCGGGCCAATGAGCAGTTCTTC.

This rearrangement joins TRBV15 to TRBJ2-1, with D maybe TRBD2 (5 bases). V was cut by 6 bases and J by 8 bases, with 14 bases left in between. The CDR3 runs 13 residues. CDR1 is LNHNV and CDR2 is YYDKDF in the germline V gene (reference sequence). CDR3 sequence (DNA): TGTGCCACCAGTCCTGAGGGTCTGGATGAGCAGTTCTTC. Its protein product is CATSPEGLDEQFF. Filled out from reference TRBV15 and TRBJ2-1, the complete variable domain reads DAMVIQNPRYQVTQFGKPVTLSCSQTLNHNVMYWYQQKSSQAPKLLFHYYDKDFNNEADTPDNFQSRRPNTSFCFLDIRSPGLGDTAMYLCATSPEGLDEQFFGPGTRLTVL.